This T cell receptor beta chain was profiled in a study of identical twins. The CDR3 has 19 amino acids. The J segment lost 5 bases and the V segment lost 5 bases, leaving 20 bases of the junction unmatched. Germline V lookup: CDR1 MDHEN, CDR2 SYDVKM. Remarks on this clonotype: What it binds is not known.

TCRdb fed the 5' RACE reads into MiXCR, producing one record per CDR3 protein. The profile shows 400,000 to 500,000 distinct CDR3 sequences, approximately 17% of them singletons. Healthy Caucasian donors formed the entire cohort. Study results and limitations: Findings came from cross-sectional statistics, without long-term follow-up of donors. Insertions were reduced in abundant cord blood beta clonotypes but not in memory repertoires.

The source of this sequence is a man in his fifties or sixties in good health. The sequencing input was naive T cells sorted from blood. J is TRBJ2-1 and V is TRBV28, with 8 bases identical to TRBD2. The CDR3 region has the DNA TGTGCCAGCAGTGATTTAGCGGGAAGCCTACGGGGCGGCAACAATGAGCAGTTCTTC. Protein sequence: CASSDLAGSLRGGNNEQFF.